Given below is one T cell receptor (beta chain) in context. Template material for amplifying TCR beta CDR3 regions consisted of RNA transcripts. The study used the HTBI primer set for a first-round RT-PCR of the TCR CDR3. Using its own MiXCR run on the multiplex PCR reads, TCRdb lists one record per CDR3 protein. The table shows 300,000 to 500,000 distinct CDR3 sequences, with roughly an eighth occurring only once. The data belong to a study of T cells in Graves' hyperthyroidism and ophthalmopathy. The CDR3 runs to 11 residues. Germline-derived CDR1 and CDR2 are MNHEY and SVGEGT. V gave up 7 bases and J gave up 9 bases, with 13 bases separating them.

This TCR was recovered from a man aged 50-59 years with Graves' ophthalmopathy. The chain carries TRBV6-2 or TRBV6-3 and TRBJ2-7, with a possible D match to TRBD1 (6 bases). The source material was blood. CDR3 loop: CASTPGQRQYF. CDR3 DNA: TGTGCCAGCACCCCGGGACAAAGGCAGTACTTC.